The 27 T cell receptor beta chains below all came from one sample that was sequenced in a study of shared clonotypes between healthy human individuals. Sequenced by immunoSEQ multiplex PCR; TCRdb stores in-frame clones only, minus some. The sample consists of some 2.4 million clones, 80% to 95% of them appearing once. Input material: naive CD4+ T cells from PBMCs. Described subset: CD45RA+ positively selected. The receptors here all came from a man between 18 and 29 years old in good health. Some clones in this sample may be carry-over from other donors' samples.

This clone was seen only a few times. In the same sample, other DNA sequences code for this CDR3. The rearrangement joins TRBV5-6 to TRBJ1-1; D gene ambiguous. The CDR3 is 13 residues long. Germline V gene lookup returns CDR1 SGHDT and CDR2 YYEEEE. The V end was cut by 2 bases, the J end by 0 bases, with 5 bases between. The CDR3 DNA sequence: TGTGCCAGCAGCTTTTATCTGAACACTGAAGCTTTCTTT. Translated, it gives CASSFYLNTEAFF.

The V and J genes are TRBV9 and TRBJ2-7; 12 bases match TRBD2. The CDR3 runs 15 residues. Germline V gene data show CDR1 as SGDLS and CDR2 as YYNGEE. V lost 0 bases to trimming and J lost 6 bases; unmatched junction nucleotides: 4. CDR3 region: CASSVGLAGVREQYF. The DNA for the CDR3 is TGTGCCAGCAGCGTAGGACTAGCGGGAGTTCGCGAGCAGTACTTC.

This rearrangement joins TRBV27 to TRBJ2-1; 15 bases are a match to TRBD2. The CDR3 is 17 residues long. With V trimmed by 5 bases and J by 9 bases, 11 bases remained unmatched. Per the germline V gene, CDR1 is MNHEY and CDR2 is SMNVEV (reference sequence). The CDR3: CASSRPGLAGGRGEQFF. CDR3 DNA: TGTGCCAGCAGTAGACCGGGACTAGCGGGAGGCCGAGGTGAGCAGTTCTTC.

This clone was recorded a few times. The chain recombines TRBV7-3 with TRBJ2-2, with TRBD2 matching 10 bases. Trimming took 6 bases from V and 6 from J; bases not matched to a gene: 1. The CDR3 has 13 residues. Germline V CDR1 and CDR2: SGHTA, FQGTGA. Here the CDR3 DNA reads TGTGCCAGCAGAAGCGGGAGGGCCGGGGAGCTGTTTTTT. Its protein product is CASRSGRAGELFF.

The table lists this clone with a count of one. The gene calls are TRBV7-9 and TRBJ1-3; D gene unclear. CDR3 size: 11 residues. The germline CDR1 and CDR2 sequences are SEHNR and FQNEAQ (reference sequence). Trimming took off 3 bases at V and 8 bases at J, with 5 bases between the two ends. CDR3: CASSLGDTIYF. The CDR3 bases are TGTGCCAGCAGCTTGGGAGACACCATATATTTT. Looking up the rest from reference TRBV7-9 and TRBJ1-3 gives the full variable domain: DTGVSQNPRHKITKRGQNVTFRCDPISEHNRLYWYRQTLGQGPEFLTYFQNEAQLEKSRLLSDRFSAERPKGSFSTLEIQRTEQGDSAMYLCASSLGDTIYFGEGSWLTVV.

This chain links TRBV5-4 with TRBJ1-1; TRBD1 is a possible D gene (6 bases). Germline CDR1 and CDR2: SGHNT and YYREEE (reference sequence). This CDR3 is 16 amino acids long. Trimming pared 3 bases from V and 4 bases from J, leaving 19 bases between. Written as DNA, the CDR3 is TGTGCCAGCAGCTATGGGACACCCGGTACGGGCACTGAAGCTTTCTTT. Encoded protein: CASSYGTPGTGTEAFF.

The rearrangement links TRBV11-3 to TRBJ2-1; 13 bases map to TRBD2. There are 20 residues in the CDR3. Germline loops: CDR1 SGHNT, CDR2 YENEEA. V trimming: 1 base; J trimming: 2 bases; junction bases outside the gene matches: 11. CDR3 region: CASSLVLRTSGRNTYNEQFF. CDR3 in DNA: TGTGCCAGCAGCTTAGTCCTCCGGACTAGCGGGAGAAATACCTACAATGAGCAGTTCTTC.

The genes are TRBV4-3 and TRBJ2-5; D unresolved. Germline CDR1 and CDR2: LGHNA and YSLEER. V was shortened by 2 bases and J by 5 bases, with 21 bases between the two germline ends. This CDR3 spans 17 amino acids. CDR3 sequence reads: CASSQKTGQGIRETQYF. CDR3 bases: TGCGCCAGCAGCCAAAAAACCGGTCAAGGGATTAGGGAGACCCAGTACTTC.

The chain is built from TRBV29-1 and TRBJ1-1; D remains unclear. Trimming pared 6 bases from V and 2 bases from J, leaving 19 bases between. Germline loops: CDR1 SQVTM, CDR2 ANQGSEA. The CDR3 extends over 15 amino acids. The CDR3 region is CSVEPRQSLNTEAFF. CDR3 sequence (DNA): TGCAGCGTCGAACCACGACAAAGCCTAAACACTGAAGCTTTCTTT.

Points on this clone: Other nucleotide sequences in the sample specify the same CDR3. This chain links TRBV9 with TRBJ2-5, with D perhaps TRBD1 or TRBD2 (5 bases each). From germline, CDR1 is SGDLS and CDR2 YYNGEE. Between the trimmed V and J ends, which lost 2 bases and 2 bases, there was a span of 7 bases. CDR3 length: 13 amino acids. Here the CDR3 reads CASSVRGQETQYF. The CDR3 DNA reads TGTGCCAGCAGCGTGAGGGGTCAAGAGACCCAGTACTTC.

The chain links TRBV28 to TRBJ2-1; either TRBD1 or TRBD2 may supply D (6 bases each). Germline V gene lookup returns CDR1 MDHEN and CDR2 SYDVKM. This CDR3 spans 13 amino acids. Trimming cost V 2 bases and J 5 bases, with 7 bases left between them. The CDR3 sequence is CASSLRGDNEQFF. The CDR3 DNA is TGTGCCAGCAGTTTAAGGGGGGACAATGAGCAGTTCTTC.

Only a few counts were recorded for this clone. The chain recombines TRBV2 with TRBJ1-5; the D gene is possibly TRBD1 (5 bases). CDR1 is SNHLY, CDR2 FYNNEI, per germline. V was cut by 6 bases and J by 2 bases, with 17 bases left in between. The CDR3 is made up of 16 amino acids. Written as DNA, the CDR3 is TGTGCCAGCAGACCGGGACGCCAATGGGGCAATCAGCCCCAGCATTTT. Translation: CASRPGRQWGNQPQHF. The whole variable domain, filled in from reference TRBV2 and TRBJ1-5, reads EPEVTQTPSHQVTQMGQEVILRCVPISNHLYFYWYRQILGQKVEFLVSFYNNEISEKSEIFDDQFSVERPDGSNFTLKIRSTKLEDSAMYFCASRPGRQWGNQPQHFGDGTRLSIL.

The chain joins TRBV19 to TRBJ2-7; TRBD1 agrees at 9 bases. Trimming took 5 bases from V and 5 from J; bases not matched to a gene: 10. Germline V gives CDR1 LNHDA, CDR2 SQIVND (reference sequence). This CDR3 has 15 amino acids. CDR3 nucleotide sequence: TGTGCCAGTAGTCTCCCCGGGACAGGGATCGACGAGCAGTACTTC. Translation gives CASSLPGTGIDEQYF.

This chain links TRBV29-1 with TRBJ1-1, with D perhaps matching TRBD1 (5 bases). This CDR3 spans 16 amino acids. In germline, CDR1 is SQVTM, CDR2 ANQGSEA. Trimming pared 3 bases from V and 3 bases from J, leaving 20 bases between. Here the CDR3 DNA reads TGCAGCGTTGAGGTAACGGGGGTGTTTTTCGACACTGAAGCTTTCTTT. Translating gives CSVEVTGVFFDTEAFF.

The chain has TRBV2 and TRBJ1-4, with TRBD1 identical over 9 bases. Losses at the gene ends were 4 bases for V and 7 bases for J; bases not matched to a gene: 7. The V gene's germline CDR1 is SNHLY and CDR2 FYNNEI. This CDR3 contains 15 residues. The CDR3 loop reads CASSVVGQGVEKLFF. The CDR3 coding sequence is TGTGCCAGCAGTGTTGTGGGACAGGGAGTTGAAAAACTGTTTTTT.

Worth noting for this clone: A junction end diverges from the germline sequence, so it may reflect a read error. The gene calls are TRBV18 and TRBJ1-4; D is unresolved. The CDR3 runs 13 residues. Germline V lookup: CDR1 KGHSH, CDR2 LQKENI. In DNA, the CDR3 is TGTGCCAGCTCACCACCATGGGATGATAAACTGTTTTTT. Its protein is CASSPPWDDKLFF.

The genes are TRBV27 and TRBJ1-1, with D unclear. Germline lookup yields CDR1 MNHEY and CDR2 SMNVEV (reference sequence). The CDR3 contains 13 residues. V shed 1 base and J shed 5 bases, with 8 bases lying between them. The DNA of the CDR3 is TGTGCCAGCAGTTTATACGGGGTGACTGAAGCTTTCTTT. Protein sequence: CASSLYGVTEAFF.

This clone has only a few counts. The rearrangement uses TRBV29-1 and TRBJ1-5; 7 bases line up with TRBD1. Germline V CDR1 and CDR2: SQVTM, ANQGSEA. V was clipped by 6 bases and J by 1 base; unmatched bases: 12. CDR3 length: 16 residues. CDR3 DNA: TGCAGCGTCCTCGGACAGGACCTTTGCAGCAATCAGCCCCAGCATTTT. Translation gives CSVLGQDLCSNQPQHF.

Concerning this clone: Other DNA sequences in the same sample also yield this CDR3. This chain links TRBV28 with TRBJ2-5; no reliable D call. Germline V gene lookup returns CDR1 MDHEN and CDR2 SYDVKM. Trimming left V 3 bases short and J 5 bases short, with 10 bases between. This CDR3 region has 13 residues. CDR3 in DNA: TGTGCCAGCAGTTTGGTTTCTGGCGAGACCCAGTACTTC. This sequence encodes CASSLVSGETQYF.

Turning to this clone: This sample also contains other DNA sequences that code for the same CDR3. The CDR3 coding sequence is TGTGCCAGCTCACCGGGGCAGGTGTCTGGGGCCAACGTCCTGACTTTC. Protein: CASSPGQVSGANVLTF. V gene TRBV18 combines with J gene TRBJ2-6, with D maybe TRBD1 (5 bases). Germline V gene data show CDR1 as KGHSH and CDR2 as LQKENI. V lost 3 bases, J lost 1 base, and 10 bases lay in between. The CDR3 runs to 16 residues.

The V call is TRBV7-2, the J call TRBJ2-7; the match to TRBD2 covers 9 bases. V trimming: 0 bases; J trimming: 3 bases; junction bases outside the gene matches: 6. Per germline, CDR1 SGHTA and CDR2 FQGNSA. This CDR3 is 16 amino acids long. The CDR3 sequence: CASSLAAGGNSYEQYF. The DNA of the CDR3 is TGTGCCAGCAGCTTAGCGGCGGGAGGGAATAGCTACGAGCAGTACTTC.

CDR3 bases: TGCGCCAGCAGCTTGATTCAGGTTCAGAGCTCTGGGGCCAACGTCCTGACTTTC. Translated: CASSLIQVQSSGANVLTF. The V call is TRBV5-1, the J call TRBJ2-6; D gene unclear. CDR1 and CDR2 from the germline V gene are SGHRS and YFSETQ. CDR3 size: 18 residues. V lost 1 base and J lost 0, with 14 bases in between. Using reference TRBV5-1 and TRBJ2-6 for the parts outside the CDR3, the full variable domain is KAGVTQTPRYLIKTRGQQVTLSCSPISGHRSVSWYQQTPGQGLQFLFEYFSETQRNKGNFPGRFSGRQFSNSRSEMNVSTLELGDSALYLCASSLIQVQSSGANVLTFGAGSRLTVL.

The CDR3 here is CASSEATGQTYEQYF. The CDR3 coding sequence is TGTGCCAGCAGCGAAGCCACTGGGCAGACCTACGAGCAGTACTTC. V usage is TRBV28 and J usage is TRBJ2-7, with D uncertain. The CDR3 runs 15 residues. Between the trimmed V and J ends, which lost 6 bases and 2 bases, there was a span of 17 bases. Per the germline V gene, CDR1 is MDHEN and CDR2 is SYDVKM.

V gene TRBV7-9 combines with J gene TRBJ2-7; 7 bases agree with TRBD2. This CDR3 contains 18 residues. V trimming: 2 bases; J trimming: 4 bases; junction bases outside the gene matches: 17. Germline CDR1 is SEHNR and CDR2 is FQNEAQ (reference sequence). The CDR3 sequence is CASSLPIGSGRAGYEQYF. CDR3 nucleotide sequence: TGTGCCAGCAGCTTACCTATAGGATCGGGGAGGGCGGGGTACGAGCAGTACTTC.

Of note for this clone: Other DNA sequences in the sample encode the same CDR3. The V call is TRBV7-3, the J call TRBJ2-1; 8 bases fit TRBD2. Germline CDR1 is SGHTA and CDR2 is FQGTGA. V shed 2 bases, J shed 9 bases, and the junction held 6 bases outside the gene matches. The CDR3 sequence is 14 residues long. CDR3 region: CASSLAGGRGEQFF. CDR3 bases: TGTGCCAGCAGCTTAGCGGGAGGTCGCGGTGAGCAGTTCTTC.

The rearrangement links TRBV30 to TRBJ2-1; no firm D call. The CDR3 extends over 11 amino acids. V lost 7 bases and J 4 bases, leaving 8 bases between the germline ends. CDR1 is GTSNPN, CDR2 SVGIG, per germline (reference sequence). The CDR3 nucleotides read TGTGCCTCCGGAGAGTACAATGAGCAGTTCTTC. Protein: CASGEYNEQFF.

The chain is built from TRBV5-1 and TRBJ1-2; D not resolved. Per germline, CDR1 SGHRS and CDR2 YFSETQ. This CDR3 comprises 14 residues. With 2 bases removed from V and 4 bases from J, the gap between germline ends came to 12 bases. The CDR3 region is CASSFSSTGYGYTF. The CDR3 nucleotides read TGCGCCAGCAGCTTTTCGTCGACGGGCTATGGCTACACCTTC.